The source of this T cell receptor (beta chain) is a study of T cell responses to AZD1222 COVID-19 vaccine. Findings of the study overall: Nearly half of spike-specific TCRs reportedly target variant regions that are unmutated in the B.1.351 and B.1.1.7 variants. Donors skewed white British and female; clonal diversity was possibly underestimated. Just a handful of AZD1222 recipients were seropositive at baseline.

CDR3 size: 13 residues. Trimming pared 7 bases from V and 6 bases from J, leaving 15 bases between. CDR1 and CDR2 from the germline V gene are MNHEY and SVGAGI. Second-dose intervals of approximately 4 or approximately 12 weeks were pooled. Sequenced by immunoSEQ multiplex PCR; TCRdb stores in-frame clones only, minus some. The top ten clones hold about 1.4% of a sample with some 120,000 clones, roughly nine tenths of them seen once. Concerning this clone itself: Its matching antigen is unknown.

The source was peripheral blood, collected 28 days after the second AZD1222 dose. The receptor was isolated from an adult who received the AZD1222 COVID-19 vaccine. The gene calls are TRBV6-5 and TRBJ1-1, with D perhaps TRBD1 (6 bases). CDR3 sequence (DNA): TGTGCCAGCAACGGGGGCCGTGGCTCTGAAGCTTTCTTT. Protein sequence: CASNGGRGSEAFF.